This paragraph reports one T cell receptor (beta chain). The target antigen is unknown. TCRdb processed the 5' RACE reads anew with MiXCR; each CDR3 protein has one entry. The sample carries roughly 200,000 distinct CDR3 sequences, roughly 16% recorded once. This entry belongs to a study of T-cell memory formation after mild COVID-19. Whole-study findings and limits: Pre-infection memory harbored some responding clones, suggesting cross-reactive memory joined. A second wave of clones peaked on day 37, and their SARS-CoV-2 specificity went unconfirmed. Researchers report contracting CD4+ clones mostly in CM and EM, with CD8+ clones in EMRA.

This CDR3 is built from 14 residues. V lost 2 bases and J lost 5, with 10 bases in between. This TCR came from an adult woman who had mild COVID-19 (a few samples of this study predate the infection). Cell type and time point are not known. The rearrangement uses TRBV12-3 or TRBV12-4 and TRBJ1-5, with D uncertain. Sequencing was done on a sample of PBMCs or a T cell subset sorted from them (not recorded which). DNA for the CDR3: TGTGCCAGCAGTTTACAGGCAGGCGATCAGCCCCAGCATTTT. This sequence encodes CASSLQAGDQPQHF.